One and the same sample provided the 15 T cell receptor beta chains below, sequenced in a study of blood T cell repertoires in COVID-19. Using immunoSEQ multiplex PCR, the repertoire was profiled, and TCRdb retains in-frame clones only, with some absent. The table lists over 200,000 clones, roughly 84% of them singletons. Sequenced sample: peripheral blood. Receptors were obtained from a man between 40 and 49 years old with active or convalescent COVID-19.

V gene TRBV4-2 combines with J gene TRBJ2-3; possible D gene TRBD2, 5 bases. CDR3 length equals 16 residues. CDR1 LGHNA and CDR2 YNFKEQ come from the germline V gene. V was pared by 4 bases and J by 2 bases, with 16 bases between. CDR3 nucleotides: TGTGCCAGCAGCCGACGACCTCTAGCCCCCACAGATACGCAGTATTTT. Its translation is CASSRRPLAPTDTQYF.

The chain links TRBV29-1 to TRBJ2-3; D might be TRBD2 (6 bases). Germline V lookup: CDR1 SQVTM, CDR2 ANQGSEA. V shed 7 bases and J shed 1 base, with 12 bases lying between them. This CDR3 is built from 13 residues. The CDR3 sequence: CSGEAGRTDTQYF. CDR3 sequence (DNA): TGCAGCGGGGAGGCAGGCCGCACAGATACGCAGTATTTT.

A remark on this clone: This CDR3 is missing its conserved last phenylalanine or tryptophan, likely due to a read error. No DNA is shown, since the ends of the CDR3 on it are uncertain; the CDR3 is the one TCRdb lists. J is TRBJ2-7 and V is TRBV15; TRBD1, as called in the table, went unchecked against the DNA. Including both end residues, the CDR3 is 12 amino acids long. Germline V CDR1 and CDR2: LNHNV, YYDKDF (reference sequence). CDR3 in amino acids: CATSRDDSLNWI.

The chain is built from TRBV3-1 (or the pseudogene TRBV3-2) and TRBJ2-7; 10 bases align to TRBD1. Trimming cost V 0 bases and J 6 bases; bases outside gene matches: 8. In germline, CDR1 is LGHDT, CDR2 YNNKEL (reference sequence). The CDR3 is 16 amino acids. Here the CDR3 reads CASSQDGTGERGEQYF. In nucleotides, the CDR3 is TGTGCCAGCAGCCAAGATGGGACAGGGGAGCGGGGCGAGCAGTACTTC.

V and J are TRBV29-1 and TRBJ2-1, with D possibly being TRBD1 (6 bases). The CDR3 loop spans 12 amino acids. Germline CDR1 SQVTM, CDR2 ANQGSEA. V was trimmed by 6 bases and J by 8 bases, leaving 14 bases between them. Here the CDR3 reads CSVLIQGYEQFF. Written as DNA, the CDR3 is TGCAGCGTCCTCATACAGGGTTATGAGCAGTTCTTC.

The J gene is TRBJ2-2, the V gene TRBV5-1; maybe TRBD2 (6 bases). The CDR3 has 16 amino acids. V lost 0 bases and J 4 bases, leaving 13 bases between the germline ends. The germline gives CDR1 SGHRS, CDR2 YFSETQ. CDR3 protein: CASSLVGVGGTGELFF. The CDR3 region has the DNA TGCGCCAGCAGCTTGGTCGGGGTCGGGGGCACCGGGGAGCTGTTTTTT. Drawing the rest from reference TRBV5-1 and TRBJ2-2, the complete variable domain is KAGVTQTPRYLIKTRGQQVTLSCSPISGHRSVSWYQQTPGQGLQFLFEYFSETQRNKGNFPGRFSGRQFSNSRSEMNVSTLELGDSALYLCASSLVGVGGTGELFFGEGSRLTVL.

The genes are TRBV3-1 (or the pseudogene TRBV3-2) and TRBJ1-6, with a tentative D call TRBD1 (5 bases). This CDR3 region has 15 residues. Germline values: CDR1 LGHDT, CDR2 YNNKEL (reference sequence). The V and J ends lost 1 base and 14 bases respectively, with 18 bases between them. This CDR3 is CASSQGSGDSVTLHF. In DNA form, the CDR3 reads TGTGCCAGCAGCCAAGGGTCGGGGGACTCAGTCACCCTCCACTTT.

The rearrangement uses TRBV6-1 and TRBJ2-7; perhaps TRBD1 as D (5 bases). The CDR3 spans 14 residues. The germline V gene has CDR1 MNHNS and CDR2 SASEGT. V was pared by 1 base and J by 2 bases, with 9 bases between. The CDR3 here is CASSEGGRTYEQYF. The CDR3 DNA reads TGTGCCAGCAGTGAAGGGGGCAGAACCTACGAGCAGTACTTC.

The V call is TRBV7-6, the J call TRBJ1-5; TRBD1 agrees at 7 bases. The CDR3 length is 17 residues. V was pared by 1 base and J by 5 bases, with 11 bases of the junction left unmatched. The germline gives CDR1 SGHVS, CDR2 FNYEAQ. In nucleotides, the CDR3 is TGTGCCAGCAGCTTAGGCTCCCAGGGGGGACTTGATCAGCCCCAGCATTTT. Protein: CASSLGSQGGLDQPQHF.

The V call is TRBV5-4, the J call TRBJ2-5; 10 bases are a match to TRBD1. CDR1 and CDR2 (germline): SGHNT, YYREEE (reference sequence). Unmatched junction bases numbered 6, after V lost 4 bases and J lost 0 bases. The CDR3 totals 16 residues. DNA of the CDR3: TGTGCCAGCAGCCTGATGGGACAGGGGAACCAAGAGACCCAGTACTTC. Its translation: CASSLMGQGNQETQYF.

This clone came up once. This chain connects TRBV19 to TRBJ2-1, with TRBD1 matching 8 bases. The germline gives CDR1 LNHDA, CDR2 SQIVND (reference sequence). The CDR3 length is 16 residues. The J segment lost 5 bases and the V segment lost 6 bases, leaving 12 bases of the junction unmatched. DNA for the CDR3: TGTGCCAGTAGCGTGAGGTCCAGGACAGGGAACAATGAGCAGTTCTTC. Translated, it gives CASSVRSRTGNNEQFF.

J is TRBJ1-6 and V is TRBV6-6, with D possibly matching TRBD1 (6 bases). Trimming took off 5 bases at V and 1 base at J, with 15 bases between the two ends. This CDR3 comprises 17 residues. The germline V gene encodes CDR1 MNHNY and CDR2 SVGAGI (reference sequence). The CDR3: CASSLVAGDSYNSPLHF. DNA of the CDR3: TGTGCCAGCAGTCTCGTAGCAGGGGATTCCTATAATTCACCCCTCCACTTT.

The V and J genes are TRBV5-4 and TRBJ1-2, with a possible D match to TRBD1 (5 bases). This CDR3 has 13 amino acids. The V end lost 0 bases, the J end lost 7 bases, and 10 bases lay between the germline ends. The germline V gene encodes CDR1 SGHNT and CDR2 YYREEE (reference sequence). The CDR3 region is CASSLGGEAGYTF. In DNA form, the CDR3 reads TGTGCCAGCAGCTTGGGGGGCGAGGCTGGCTACACCTTC.

The genes are TRBV14 and TRBJ1-1; possibly TRBD1 for D (6 bases). The CDR3 is 13 amino acids. The V gene lost 7 bases and the J gene lost 5 bases, with 14 bases spanning the gap. Germline CDR1 is SGHDN and CDR2 is FVKESK. The CDR3 protein is CASNLIGGTEAFF. The CDR3 region has the DNA TGTGCCAGCAACCTAATAGGGGGTACTGAAGCTTTCTTT.

The chain carries TRBV28 and TRBJ2-1, with 14 bases that match TRBD2. V was clipped by 0 bases and J by 7 bases; unmatched bases: 2. Germline CDR1 and CDR2: MDHEN and SYDVKM. This CDR3 has 16 amino acids. The CDR3 DNA reads as TGTGCCAGCAGTTTATGGACTAGCGGGAGGGGGAATGAGCAGTTCTTC. As protein: CASSLWTSGRGNEQFF.